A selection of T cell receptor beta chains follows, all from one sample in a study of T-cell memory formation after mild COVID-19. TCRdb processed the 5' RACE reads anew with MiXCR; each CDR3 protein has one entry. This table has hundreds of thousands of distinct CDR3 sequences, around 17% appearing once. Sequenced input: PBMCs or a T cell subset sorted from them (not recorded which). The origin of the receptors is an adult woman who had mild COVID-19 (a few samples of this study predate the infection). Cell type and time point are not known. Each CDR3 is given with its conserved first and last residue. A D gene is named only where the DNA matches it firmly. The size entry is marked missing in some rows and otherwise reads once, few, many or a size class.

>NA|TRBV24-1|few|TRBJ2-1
TGTGCCACCAGTGATTTGGAGGGCCGGGGATCTGAGCAGTTCTTC
CATSDLEGRGSEQFF
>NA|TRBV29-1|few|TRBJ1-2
TGCAGCGCCCCGCTGACGAATTCGTACTATGGCTACACCTTC
CSAPLTNSYYGYTF
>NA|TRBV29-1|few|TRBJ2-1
TGCAGCGTTGAGTATAGGGGGGACATTCGGGAGCAGTTCTTC
CSVEYRGDIREQFF
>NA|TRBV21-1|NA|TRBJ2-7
TGTGCCAGCAGCAATTGGGCGGTCACCTACGAGCAGTACTTC
CASSNWAVTYEQYF
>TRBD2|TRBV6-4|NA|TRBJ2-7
TGTGCCAGCAGAGCTAGCGGGAGGGCCGGCGAGCAGTACTTC
CASRASGRAGEQYF
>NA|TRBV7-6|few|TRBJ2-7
TGTGCCAGCAGCTACTACAGGGACGAGCAGTACTTC
CASSYYRDEQYF
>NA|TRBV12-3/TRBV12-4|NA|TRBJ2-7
TGTGCCAGCAGTGCCGTCCTCGTGGGGGCAGCCTACGAGCAGTACTTC
CASSAVLVGAAYEQYF
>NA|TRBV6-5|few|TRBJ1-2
TGTGCCAGCAGTTACAAGGGATACAACTTTAACTATGGCTACACCTTC
CASSYKGYNFNYGYTF
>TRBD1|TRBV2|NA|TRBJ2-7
TGTGCCAGCTTCGGGGACAGGACGGCCTACGAGCAGTACTTC
CASFGDRTAYEQYF
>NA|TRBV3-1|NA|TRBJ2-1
TGTGCCAGCAGGCGGGACCCCTACACTGAGCAGTTCTTC
CASRRDPYTEQFF
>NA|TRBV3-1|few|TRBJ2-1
TGTGCCAGCAGCCAAGTGGTAAGTTGGAGTTCCGGTGAGCAGTTCTTC
CASSQVVSWSSGEQFF
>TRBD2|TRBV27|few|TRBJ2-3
TGTGCCAGCAGTTTCTATCCAGGGGGCGGACTAGCGGGAGAGGGGGCTAGCACAGATACGCAGTATTTT
CASSFYPGGGLAGEGASTDTQYF
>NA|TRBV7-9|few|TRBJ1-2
TGTGCCAGCAGCGCTTGGGTGATGTCGAACTATGGCTACACCTTC
CASSAWVMSNYGYTF
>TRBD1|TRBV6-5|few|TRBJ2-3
TGTGCCAGCACCCAGGACAGGGACGGAGATACGCAGTATTTT
CASTQDRDGDTQYF
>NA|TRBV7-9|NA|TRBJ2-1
TGTGCCAGCAGCTTAGAGTTTGATGAGCAGTTCTTC
CASSLEFDEQFF
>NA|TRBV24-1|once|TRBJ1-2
TGTGCCACCAGTGATCAGGACGGTGGCTATGGCTACACCTTC
CATSDQDGGYGYTF
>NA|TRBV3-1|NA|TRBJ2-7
TGTGCCAGCAGCCAAAGCCGGGACTTCTACTACGAGCAGTACTTC
CASSQSRDFYYEQYF
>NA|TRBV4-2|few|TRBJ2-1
TGTGCCAGCAGCCAAGATCGAGGGAGCTCCTACAATGAGCAGTTCTTC
CASSQDRGSSYNEQFF
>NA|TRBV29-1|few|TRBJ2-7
TGCAGCGTTTCGACAGGTTCTCCCTCGTACGAGCAGTACTTC
CSVSTGSPSYEQYF
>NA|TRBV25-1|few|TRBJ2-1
TGTGCCAGCAGTGGCGAGGAGAACAATGAGCAGTTCTTC
CASSGEENNEQFF
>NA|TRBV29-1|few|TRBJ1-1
TGCAGCGTTGAAGTGGGGGTCCTAACCTCCAACAACGAAGCTTTCTTT
CSVEVGVLTSNNEAFF
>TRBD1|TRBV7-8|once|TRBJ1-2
TGTGCCAGCAGCGTTCAGCACAGGGGGCCGTATGGCTACACCTTC
CASSVQHRGPYGYTF
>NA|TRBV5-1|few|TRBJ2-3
TGCGCCAGCAGCTTGGGTGGTCGAAACACAGATACGCAGTATTTT
CASSLGGRNTDTQYF
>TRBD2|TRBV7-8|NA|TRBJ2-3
TGTGCCAGCAGCTTAGTCCTAGCGGGAGGTCCCGATACGCAGTATTTT
CASSLVLAGGPDTQYF